These 2 T cell receptor beta chains came from one sample sequenced in a study of beta chain features in type 1 diabetes. Reverse transcribing all isolated RNA meant expressed TCRB transcripts were sequenced. Measured with immunoSEQ multiplex PCR; TCRdb has only the in-frame clones, and not every one. Of about 360,000 clones in the sample, roughly 12% were seen once. The sequenced sample consisted of naive CD4+ T cells from blood. Source of these receptors: a man between 18 and 35 years old in good health.

V is TRBV5-1 and J is TRBJ2-2; the match to TRBD1 covers 7 bases. The germline gives CDR1 SGHRS, CDR2 YFSETQ. V trimming: 4 bases; J trimming: 3 bases; junction bases outside the gene matches: 6. This CDR3 contains 15 residues. Written as DNA, the CDR3 is TGCGCCAGCAGCGCAGGGGGTCAGGACACCGGGGAGCTGTTTTTT. This codes for CASSAGGQDTGELFF. Full variable domain (missing parts from reference TRBV5-1 and TRBJ2-2): KAGVTQTPRYLIKTRGQQVTLSCSPISGHRSVSWYQQTPGQGLQFLFEYFSETQRNKGNFPGRFSGRQFSNSRSEMNVSTLELGDSALYLCASSAGGQDTGELFFGEGSRLTVL.

There are a few counts of this clone. V is TRBV19 and J is TRBJ2-1; 16 bases align to TRBD2. Germline trimming cut 3 bases from V and 7 bases from J; bases unmatched to any gene: 9. Germline V gene sequence: CDR1 LNHDA, CDR2 SQIVND (reference sequence). The CDR3 spans 18 residues. Here the CDR3 DNA reads TGTGCCAGTAGTATTTCTGGGACTAGCGGGAGGGCCCAGAATGAGCAGTTCTTC. Translated, it gives CASSISGTSGRAQNEQFF.